Sequencing of this T cell receptor (beta chain) was carried out in a study of T cell responses to AZD1222 COVID-19 vaccine. Study background: Second doses at about 4 or about 12 weeks were pooled. Findings and limits, study-wide: There were mostly white British donors and more females than males, and clonal diversity was possibly underestimated.

CDR3 size: 13 residues. Losses at the gene ends were 6 bases for V and 6 bases for J; bases not matched to a gene: 7. The V gene's germline CDR1 is MNHEY and CDR2 SVGAGI. To note about this clone: Its antigen is not known.

Method: immunoSEQ multiplex PCR; TCRdb's copy keeps in-frame clones and lacks some. The profile shows some 130,000 clones, 84% of them singletons. The chain carries TRBV6-5 and TRBJ1-1; 7 nucleotides agree with TRBD1. Material: peripheral blood, obtained on day 0 of AZD1222 vaccination. This TCR came from an adult in good health. As DNA, the CDR3 is TGTGCCAGCAGCTCCGCGACAGGGCCTGAAGCTTTCTTT. This translates into CASSSATGPEAFF.